The 5 T cell receptor beta chains below all came from one sample that was sequenced in a study of T cells after yellow fever vaccination (dated by TCRdb to the late 2010s). The label giving this sample's treatment or condition can be read as: live attenuated yellow fever vaccine strain. The method behind the library was 5' RACE. The data were produced on an Illumina NovaSeq 6000. Through fastp at Q25 and MiXCR, TCRdb rebuilt clones from the public reads, retaining in-frame beta chains. Each record represents a unique CDR3 protein, reported with the most common genes and DNA among its rows. The sample has 300,000 or so distinct CDR3 sequences on record, around 9.3% of them singletons. The ten largest clones add up to around 3.1% of the sample. Sequenced here: CD4+ T cells sorted from PBMCs, sampled 5 days after the yellow fever booster vaccination. These receptor sequences come from a man between 18 and 35 years old who received the YFV17D yellow fever vaccine.

This chain uses TRBV20-1 with TRBJ2-5, with D possibly called TRBD1 or TRBD2 (5 bases each). Germline V gene lookup returns CDR1 DFQATT and CDR2 SNEGSKA (reference sequence). CDR3 length equals 13 residues. V lost 1 base and J lost 5, with 11 bases in between. CDR3 protein: CSARVGALETQYF. In nucleotides, the CDR3 is TGCAGTGCTAGAGTCGGGGCTCTGGAGACCCAGTACTTC.

This clonotype was seen ten or more times. The rearrangement links TRBV12-3 or TRBV12-4 to TRBJ2-2; no reliable D call. V was shortened by 5 bases and J by 5 bases, with 18 bases between the two germline ends. This CDR3 has 16 residues. The CDR3 is CASSLASWAGTGELFF. DNA for the CDR3: TGTGCCAGCAGTCTTGCTTCTTGGGCCGGGACCGGGGAGCTGTTTTTT.

The chain links TRBV11-2 to TRBJ1-1; D uncertain. Germline CDR1 reads SGHAT; CDR2 reads FQNNGV. V lost 1 base and J lost 4, with 4 bases in between. The CDR3 runs to 12 residues. CDR3 in amino acids: CASSLVFTEAFF. The CDR3 DNA follows: TGTGCCAGCAGCTTAGTTTTCACTGAAGCTTTCTTT. The full variable domain, with the rest looked up from reference TRBV11-2 and TRBJ1-1, is EAGVAQSPRYKIIEKRQSVAFWCNPISGHATLYWYQQILGQGPKLLIQFQNNGVVDDSQLPKDRFSAERLKGVDSTLKIQPAKLEDSAVYLCASSLVFTEAFFGQGTRLTVV.

This clonotype was recorded many times. V is TRBV10-3 and J is TRBJ1-1, with D possibly matching TRBD1 (5 bases). The CDR3 is 16 amino acids. Trimming stripped 8 bases from V and 0 bases from J, with 19 bases between. Looked up from germline, CDR1 is ENHRY and CDR2 is SYGVKD. CDR3 sequence: CAIGWGPDDLNTEAFF. CDR3 nucleotide sequence: TGTGCCATCGGGTGGGGCCCAGACGACTTGAACACTGAAGCTTTCTTT.

There are a few counts of this clonotype. CDR3 region: CASGQAFF. The CDR3 DNA follows: TGTGCCAGCGGTCAAGCTTTCTTT. The chain employs TRBV28 and TRBJ1-1; D not resolved. V was cut by 8 bases and J by 9 bases, with 4 bases left in between. The V gene's germline CDR1 is MDHEN and CDR2 SYDVKM. This CDR3 is 8 amino acids long. The entire variable domain, with the rest obtained from reference TRBV28 and TRBJ1-1, is as follows: DVKVTQSSRYLVKRTGEKVFLECVQDMDHENMFWYRQDPGLGLRLIYFSYDVKMKEKGDIPEGYSVSREKKERFSLILESASTNQTSMYLCASGQAFFGQGTRLTVV.